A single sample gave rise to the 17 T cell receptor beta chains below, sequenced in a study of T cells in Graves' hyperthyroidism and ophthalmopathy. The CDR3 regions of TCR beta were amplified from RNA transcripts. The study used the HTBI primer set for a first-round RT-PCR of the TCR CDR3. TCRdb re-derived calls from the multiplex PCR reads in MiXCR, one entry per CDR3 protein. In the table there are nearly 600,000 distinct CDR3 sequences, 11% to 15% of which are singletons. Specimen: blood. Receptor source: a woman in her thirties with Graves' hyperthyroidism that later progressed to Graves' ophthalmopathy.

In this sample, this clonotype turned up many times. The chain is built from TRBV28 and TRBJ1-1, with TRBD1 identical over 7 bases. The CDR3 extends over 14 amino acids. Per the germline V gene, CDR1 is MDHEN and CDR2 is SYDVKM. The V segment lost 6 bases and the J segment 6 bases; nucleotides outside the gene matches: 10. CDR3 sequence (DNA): TGTGCCAGCAGGAACGCCGGGACAGTCCCTGAAGCTTTCTTT. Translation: CASRNAGTVPEAFF.

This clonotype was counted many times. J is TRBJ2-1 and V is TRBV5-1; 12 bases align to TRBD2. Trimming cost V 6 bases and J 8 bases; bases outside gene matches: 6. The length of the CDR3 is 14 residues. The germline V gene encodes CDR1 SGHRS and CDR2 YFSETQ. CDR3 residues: CASMPLAGGDEQFF. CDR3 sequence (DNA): TGCGCCAGCATGCCACTAGCGGGAGGTGATGAGCAGTTCTTC.

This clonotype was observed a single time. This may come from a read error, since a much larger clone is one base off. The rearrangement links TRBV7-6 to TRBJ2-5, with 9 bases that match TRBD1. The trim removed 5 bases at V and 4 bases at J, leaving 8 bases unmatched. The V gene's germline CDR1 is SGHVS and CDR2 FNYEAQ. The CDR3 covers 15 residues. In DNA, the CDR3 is TGTGCCAGCAGCCCCCAGGGACAGGGAGGAGAGACCCAGTACTTC. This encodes CASSPQGQGGETQYF.

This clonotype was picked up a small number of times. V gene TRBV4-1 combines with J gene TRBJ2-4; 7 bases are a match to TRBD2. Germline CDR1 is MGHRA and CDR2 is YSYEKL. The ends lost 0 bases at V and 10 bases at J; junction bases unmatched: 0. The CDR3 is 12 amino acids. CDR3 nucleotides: TGCGCCAGCAGCCAAGATAGCGGGATTCAGTACTTC. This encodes CASSQDSGIQYF.

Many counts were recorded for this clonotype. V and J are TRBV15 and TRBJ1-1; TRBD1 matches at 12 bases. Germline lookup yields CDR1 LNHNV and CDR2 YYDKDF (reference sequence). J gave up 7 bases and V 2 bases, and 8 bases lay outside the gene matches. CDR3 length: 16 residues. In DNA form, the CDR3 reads TGTGCCACCAGCAGATCGGGGGGACAGGGGGCGGGTGAAGCTTTCTTT. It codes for CATSRSGGQGAGEAFF.

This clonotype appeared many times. This chain's CDR3 is CASSTTGPTNEKLFF. In DNA, the CDR3 is TGTGCCAGCAGCACCACAGGGCCGACTAATGAAAAACTGTTTTTT. The J gene is TRBJ1-4, the V gene TRBV5-5; D may be TRBD1 (6 bases). Germline V gene sequence: CDR1 SGHKS, CDR2 YYEKEE (reference sequence). The ends were cut back, 4 bases at V and 2 bases at J, with 12 bases in the middle. This CDR3 contains 15 residues.

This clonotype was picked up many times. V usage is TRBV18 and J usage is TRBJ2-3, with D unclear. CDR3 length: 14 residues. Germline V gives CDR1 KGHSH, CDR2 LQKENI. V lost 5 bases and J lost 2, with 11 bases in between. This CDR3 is CASSSLGNTDTQYF. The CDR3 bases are TGTGCCAGCTCAAGTTTAGGAAACACAGATACGCAGTATTTT.

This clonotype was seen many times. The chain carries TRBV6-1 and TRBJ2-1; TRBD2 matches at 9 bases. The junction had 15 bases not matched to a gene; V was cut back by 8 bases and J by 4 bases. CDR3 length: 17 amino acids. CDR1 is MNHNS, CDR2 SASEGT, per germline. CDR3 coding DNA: TGTGCCAGCGAAGCCGGTAGCGGGAGCCTGAGGTACAATGAGCAGTTCTTC. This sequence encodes CASEAGSGSLRYNEQFF.

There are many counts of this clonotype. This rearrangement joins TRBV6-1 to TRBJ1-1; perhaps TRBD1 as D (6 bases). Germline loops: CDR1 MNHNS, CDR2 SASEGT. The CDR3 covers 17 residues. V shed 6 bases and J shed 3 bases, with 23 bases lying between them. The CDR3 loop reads CASSQWGPLGGDTEAFF. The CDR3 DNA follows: TGTGCCAGCAGCCAATGGGGACCCTTAGGGGGGGACACTGAAGCTTTCTTT.

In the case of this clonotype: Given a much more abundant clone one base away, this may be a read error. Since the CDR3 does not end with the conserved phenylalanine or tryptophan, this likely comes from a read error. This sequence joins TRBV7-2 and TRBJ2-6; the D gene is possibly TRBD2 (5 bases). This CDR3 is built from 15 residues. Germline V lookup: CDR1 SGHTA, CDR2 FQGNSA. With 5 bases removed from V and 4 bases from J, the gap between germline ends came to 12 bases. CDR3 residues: CASSIGGSGANVLTL. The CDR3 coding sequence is TGTGCCAGCAGCATTGGAGGCTCCGGGGCCAACGTCCTGACTCTC.

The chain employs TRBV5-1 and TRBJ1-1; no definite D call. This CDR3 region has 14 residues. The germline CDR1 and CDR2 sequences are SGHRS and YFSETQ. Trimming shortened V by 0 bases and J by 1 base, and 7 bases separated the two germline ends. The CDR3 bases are TGCGCCAGCAGCTTGGACCGGCCGAACACTGAAGCTTTCTTT. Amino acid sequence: CASSLDRPNTEAFF.

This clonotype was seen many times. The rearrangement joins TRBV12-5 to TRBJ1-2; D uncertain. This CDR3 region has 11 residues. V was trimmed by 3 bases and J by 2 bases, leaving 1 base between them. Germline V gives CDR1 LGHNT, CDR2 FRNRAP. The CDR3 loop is CASGLNYGYTF. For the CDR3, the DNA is TGTGCTAGTGGTTTAAACTATGGCTACACCTTC. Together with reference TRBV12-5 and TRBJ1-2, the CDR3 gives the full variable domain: DARVTQTPRHKVTEMGQEVTMRCQPILGHNTVFWYRQTMMQGLELLAYFRNRAPLDDSGMPKDRFSAEMPDATLATLKIQPSEPRDSAVYFCASGLNYGYTFGSGTRLTVV.

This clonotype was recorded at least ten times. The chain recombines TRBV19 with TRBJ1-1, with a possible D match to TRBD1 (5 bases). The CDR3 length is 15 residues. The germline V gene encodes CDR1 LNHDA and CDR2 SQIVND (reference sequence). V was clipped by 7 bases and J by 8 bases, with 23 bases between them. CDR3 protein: CASTSLGRDALEAFF. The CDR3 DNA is TGTGCCAGTACCTCGTTGGGCAGGGACGCTTTAGAAGCTTTCTTT.

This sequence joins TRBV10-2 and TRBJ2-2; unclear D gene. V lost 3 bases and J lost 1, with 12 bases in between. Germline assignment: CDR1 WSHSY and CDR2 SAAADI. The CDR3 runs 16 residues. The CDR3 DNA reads TGCGCCAGCAGTGACGGCGTCGGGCTGAACACCGGGGAGCTGTTTTTT. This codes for CASSDGVGLNTGELFF.

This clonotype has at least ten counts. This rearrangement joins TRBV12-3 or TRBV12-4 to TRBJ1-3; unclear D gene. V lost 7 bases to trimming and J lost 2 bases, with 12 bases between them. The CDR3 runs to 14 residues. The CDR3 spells CASTSLRAGNTIYF. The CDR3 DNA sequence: TGTGCCAGCACCTCACTACGAGCTGGAAACACCATATATTTT.

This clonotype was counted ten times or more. CDR3 sequence: CASSLGWTEAFF. CDR3 DNA: TGTGCCAGCAGTCTAGGGTGGACTGAAGCTTTCTTT. V and J are TRBV6-2 or TRBV6-3 and TRBJ1-1; D is unclear. In germline, CDR1 is MNHEY, CDR2 SVGEGT. Trimming removed 5 bases at V and 5 bases at J, with 9 bases between. This CDR3 is built from 12 residues.

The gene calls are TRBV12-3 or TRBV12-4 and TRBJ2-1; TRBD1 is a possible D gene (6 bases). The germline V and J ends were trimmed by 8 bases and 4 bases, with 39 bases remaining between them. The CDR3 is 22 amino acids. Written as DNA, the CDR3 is TGTGCCAGCTCACCAGGAACAGGCATGCGGATCAGGGGACCGACCAAATACAATGAGCAGTTCTTC. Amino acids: CASSPGTGMRIRGPTKYNEQFF.